Below are 25 T cell receptor beta chains sequenced from a single sample in a study of blood T cells in healthy people across ages. It was with a sample-barcoded 5' primer and a J-beta primer mix that a second PCR of about 7 to 12 cycles was run. TCRdb re-derived calls from the 5' RACE reads in MiXCR, one entry per CDR3 protein. The sample holds around 820,000 distinct CDR3 sequences; roughly 25% are singletons and the top ten take roughly 3.5%. This sample also appeared in a second study, on T cells of mothers and their children.

The sample taken for sequencing was blood. All receptors come from a boy aged 10-17 years in good health.

This clonotype has just a few counts. The chain links TRBV5-6 to TRBJ2-1; D remains ambiguous. CDR3 length equals 19 residues. CDR1 SGHDT and CDR2 YYEEEE come from the germline V gene. The ends were cut back, 3 bases at V and 3 bases at J, with 25 bases in the middle. The CDR3 loop is CASSYANLGPHLRYNEQFF. The CDR3 nucleotides are TGTGCCAGCAGCTATGCAAATCTTGGGCCCCACTTGCGCTACAATGAGCAGTTCTTC.

The chain couples TRBV12-3 or TRBV12-4 to TRBJ2-5; perhaps TRBD2 as D (6 bases). The J call is in doubt because the DNA end fits TRBJ2-7 better. The CDR3 is made up of 13 amino acids. The CDR3 protein is CASSWDLVYEQYF. Written as DNA, the CDR3 is TGTGCCAGCAGCTGGGACTTAGTCTACGAGCAGTACTTC.

This clonotype was seen a handful of times. This chain connects TRBV5-1 to TRBJ2-5; D remains ambiguous. V lost 0 bases and J lost 5, with 8 bases in between. Germline V gene sequence: CDR1 SGHRS, CDR2 YFSETQ. The CDR3 has 13 residues. CDR3 coding DNA: TGCGCCAGCAGCTTGGGCTACGGGGAGACCCAGTACTTC. Translated: CASSLGYGETQYF.

The chain uses TRBV20-1 and TRBJ2-7, with no clear D. V was pared by 0 bases and J by 0 bases, with 12 bases between. The CDR3 is 15 amino acids. In germline, CDR1 is DFQATT, CDR2 SNEGSKA (reference sequence). The CDR3 bases are TGCAGTGCTAGAGATCACGCTAGTTACTCCTACGAGCAGTACTTC. Its translation: CSARDHASYSYEQYF.

This clonotype appeared many times. The chain links TRBV2 to TRBJ2-1; TRBD2 aligns across 9 bases. Germline V gives CDR1 SNHLY, CDR2 FYNNEI. V was pared by 8 bases and J by 10 bases, with 9 bases of the junction left unmatched. The CDR3 consists of 13 residues. The CDR3 spells CASGSSGIGEQFF. CDR3 DNA: TGTGCCAGCGGCTCTAGCGGGATTGGCGAGCAGTTCTTC.

This clonotype was seen only a few times. This sequence joins TRBV11-2 and TRBJ2-5; perhaps D is TRBD1 or TRBD2 (5 bases each). Trimming removed 2 bases from V and 2 bases from J, with 21 bases in between. Germline values: CDR1 SGHAT, CDR2 FQNNGV. The CDR3 has 18 amino acids. Written as DNA, the CDR3 is TGTGCCAGCAGCTTACGGGGCCCTACAGCCCAACCTCAAGAGACCCAGTACTTC. The encoded protein is CASSLRGPTAQPQETQYF. Full variable domain (rest looked up from reference TRBV11-2 and TRBJ2-5): EAGVAQSPRYKIIEKRQSVAFWCNPISGHATLYWYQQILGQGPKLLIQFQNNGVVDDSQLPKDRFSAERLKGVDSTLKIQPAKLEDSAVYLCASSLRGPTAQPQETQYFGPGTRLLVL.

This clonotype was counted once. CDR3 in amino acids: CASSLLTGALYEQYF. In DNA, the CDR3 is TGCGCCAGCAGCTTGCTCACAGGGGCCCTCTACGAGCAGTACTTC. This chain connects TRBV5-1 to TRBJ2-7; TRBD1 agrees at 7 bases. J was trimmed by 3 bases and V by 1 base; bases with no gene match: 7. Germline CDR1 reads SGHRS; CDR2 reads YFSETQ. This CDR3 has 15 amino acids.

This chain joins TRBV20-1 and TRBJ2-4; no clear D gene. This CDR3 is built from 11 residues. Germline V CDR1 and CDR2: DFQATT, SNEGSKA (reference sequence). Trimming removed 0 bases at V and 10 bases at J, with 7 bases between. The CDR3, as DNA: TGCAGTGCTAGAGATCCCCCTATTCAGTACTTC. This codes for CSARDPPIQYF.

This clonotype appeared a few times. The chain links TRBV5-1 to TRBJ2-5; 7 bases align to TRBD2. The CDR3 runs to 16 residues. Looked up from germline, CDR1 is SGHRS and CDR2 is YFSETQ. J was trimmed by 0 bases and V by 4 bases; bases with no gene match: 9. The CDR3 DNA follows: TGCGCCAGCAGCACGATGCTAGCGGATTACCAAGAGACCCAGTACTTC. This translates into CASSTMLADYQETQYF.

The gene calls are TRBV10-3 and TRBJ2-5; a weak D match, TRBD1 (5 bases). The germline gives CDR1 ENHRY, CDR2 SYGVKD. The CDR3 extends over 13 amino acids. Trimming left V 10 bases short and J 7 bases short, with 19 bases between. The CDR3 sequence: CANGERGTGTQYF. Written as DNA, the CDR3 is TGTGCCAACGGAGAAAGGGGAACCGGGACCCAGTACTTC.

This clonotype occurred a few times. V usage is TRBV20-1 and J usage is TRBJ2-1, with TRBD2 as a possible D gene (5 bases). The germline V gene has CDR1 DFQATT and CDR2 SNEGSKA (reference sequence). V was trimmed by 5 bases and J by 0 bases, leaving 11 bases between them. The CDR3 is made up of 14 amino acids. In nucleotides, the CDR3 is TGCAGTGCTTTCAAGCGGAGCTCCTACAATGAGCAGTTCTTC. Amino acids: CSAFKRSSYNEQFF.

This clonotype has just a few counts. The rearrangement uses TRBV19 and TRBJ1-3; 7 nucleotides match TRBD1. Per germline, CDR1 LNHDA and CDR2 SQIVND (reference sequence). Trimming cost V 4 bases and J 4 bases; bases outside gene matches: 1. This CDR3 contains 13 residues. The CDR3 reads CASSTGGGNTIYF. CDR3 sequence (DNA): TGTGCCAGTAGTACAGGGGGAGGAAACACCATATATTTT.

The chain carries TRBV28 and TRBJ2-4, with D maybe TRBD2 (5 bases). Trimming removed 9 bases from V and 0 bases from J, with 12 bases in between. The V gene's germline CDR1 is MDHEN and CDR2 SYDVKM. The CDR3 loop spans 14 amino acids. The CDR3 loop is CASNRELAKNIQYF. The CDR3 bases are TGTGCCAGTAACCGGGAATTAGCCAAAAACATTCAGTACTTC.

This clonotype was detected once. The chain recombines TRBV5-1 with TRBJ1-2, with TRBD1 matching 10 bases. This CDR3 contains 17 residues. Germline V lookup: CDR1 SGHRS, CDR2 YFSETQ. J gave up 2 bases and V 0 bases, and 7 bases lay outside the gene matches. The CDR3 DNA is TGCGCCAGCAGCTTGGCAATGGGACAGGGGAACAACTATGGCTACACCTTC. It yields the protein CASSLAMGQGNNYGYTF.

This clonotype was detected only once. The chain joins TRBV4-1 to TRBJ2-1; D unclear. Deletions cut 2 bases from V and 10 bases from J, with 6 bases between. CDR1 is MGHRA, CDR2 YSYEKL, per germline. This CDR3 has 11 amino acids. The CDR3 reads CASSQFREQFF. In nucleotides, the CDR3 is TGCGCCAGCAGCCAATTCAGGGAGCAGTTCTTC.

This clonotype has more than one count but fewer than ten. The CDR3 nucleotides read TGCGCCAGCAGCTTGGGACTAGCTGCGGGGTTGACCTACGAGCAGTACTTC. This translates into CASSLGLAAGLTYEQYF. The V and J genes are TRBV5-1 and TRBJ2-5; TRBD2 matches 7 bases. The J call is uncertain, as TRBJ2-7 better fits the DNA end. Germline CDR1 is SGHRS and CDR2 is YFSETQ. The CDR3 is made up of 17 amino acids.

This clonotype was picked up a small number of times. Compared with germline, one end of the junction differs, possibly owing to a read error. CDR3 nucleotides: TGTGCCGGCAGTGAAGGGCAGCTTAATGAAAAACTGTTTTTT. This gives the protein CAGSEGQLNEKLFF. The chain couples TRBV2 to TRBJ1-4; D gene unclear. Per the germline V gene, CDR1 is SNHLY and CDR2 is FYNNEI. The CDR3 contains 14 residues.

This chain joins TRBV6-5 and TRBJ2-5; TRBD1 matches at 8 bases. Germline CDR1 MNHEY, CDR2 SVGAGI. J was trimmed by 5 bases and V by 7 bases; bases with no gene match: 9. The CDR3 is 14 amino acids. Here the CDR3 reads CASTDPGGVETQYF. In DNA form, the CDR3 reads TGTGCCAGCACCGATCCAGGGGGCGTCGAGACCCAGTACTTC.

The chain combines TRBV7-8 with TRBJ2-3, with TRBD1 identical over 8 bases. The CDR3 extends over 17 amino acids. CDR1 and CDR2 (germline): SGHVS, FQNEAQ. Losses at the gene ends were 1 base for V and 7 bases for J; bases not matched to a gene: 13. DNA of the CDR3: TGTGCCAGCAGCTTAGTAGGACAGGGTGTTATCGGGTATACGCAGTATTTT. Protein product: CASSLVGQGVIGYTQYF.

The chain employs TRBV20-1 and TRBJ2-3; 7 nucleotides agree with TRBD2. The CDR3 covers 15 residues. The germline gives CDR1 DFQATT, CDR2 SNEGSKA (reference sequence). Trimming cost V 6 bases and J 3 bases; bases outside gene matches: 12. CDR3 sequence: CSAPVSGGVTDTQYF. DNA for the CDR3: TGCAGTGCCCCGGTTTCGGGGGGAGTGACAGATACGCAGTATTTT.

V usage is TRBV18 and J usage is TRBJ2-5; 8 bases map to TRBD2. The J call is uncertain, as TRBJ2-7 better fits the DNA end. This CDR3 has 15 residues. Germline assignment: CDR1 KGHSH and CDR2 LQKENI. The CDR3 spells CASSPTAGGVYEQYF. As DNA, the CDR3 is TGTGCCAGCTCACCAACTGCGGGAGGTGTCTACGAGCAGTACTTC.

Of note for this clonotype: The junction departs from germline at one end; a sequencing error may be responsible. The gene calls are TRBV29-1 and TRBJ2-5; maybe TRBD1 (6 bases). This CDR3 is built from 12 residues. The germline gives CDR1 SQVTM, CDR2 ANQGSEA. The CDR3 DNA sequence: TGCAGCTTTGAACAGGGAGATGAGACCCAGTACTTC. This encodes CSFEQGDETQYF.

CDR3 protein: CASSVGPTAQETQYF. The CDR3 DNA sequence: TGTGCCAGCAGCGTAGGACCTACCGCCCAAGAGACCCAGTACTTC. The rearrangement links TRBV11-1 to TRBJ2-5; D is ambiguous. V was cut by 5 bases and J by 1 base, with 14 bases left in between. Germline V gene data show CDR1 as SGHAT and CDR2 as FQDESV (reference sequence). The CDR3 has 15 residues.

The genes are TRBV20-1 and TRBJ2-4, with 10 bases fitting TRBD2. The CDR3 has 15 residues. Germline trimming cut 6 bases from V and 1 base from J; bases unmatched to any gene: 6. Germline CDR1 is DFQATT and CDR2 is SNEGSKA (reference sequence). CDR3 residues: CSARLAGAAKNIQYF. CDR3 coding DNA: TGCAGTGCCCGTCTAGCGGGGGCCGCCAAAAACATTCAGTACTTC.

The chain uses TRBV27 and TRBJ2-7; D might be TRBD1 (5 bases). The germline CDR1 and CDR2 sequences are MNHEY and SMNVEV (reference sequence). V was pared by 6 bases and J by 1 base, with 13 bases between. The CDR3 is made up of 14 amino acids. The CDR3 DNA reads as TGTGCCAGCAGCCCGGCAGGGCCGTCCTACGAGCAGTACTTC. This codes for CASSPAGPSYEQYF.